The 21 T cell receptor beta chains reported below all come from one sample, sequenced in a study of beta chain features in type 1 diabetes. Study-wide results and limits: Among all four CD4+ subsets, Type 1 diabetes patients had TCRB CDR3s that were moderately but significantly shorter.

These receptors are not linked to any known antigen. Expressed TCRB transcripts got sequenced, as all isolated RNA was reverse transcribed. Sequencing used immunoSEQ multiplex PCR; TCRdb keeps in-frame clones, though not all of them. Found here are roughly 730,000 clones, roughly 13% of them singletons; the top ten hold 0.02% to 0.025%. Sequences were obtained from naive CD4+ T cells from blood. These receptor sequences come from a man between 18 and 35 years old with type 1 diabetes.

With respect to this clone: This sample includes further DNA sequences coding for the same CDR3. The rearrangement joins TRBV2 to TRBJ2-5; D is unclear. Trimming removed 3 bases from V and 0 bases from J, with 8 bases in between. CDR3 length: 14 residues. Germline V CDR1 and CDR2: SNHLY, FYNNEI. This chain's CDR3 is CASSDGRYQETQYF. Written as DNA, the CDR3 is TGTGCCAGCAGTGATGGCCGGTACCAAGAGACCCAGTACTTC.

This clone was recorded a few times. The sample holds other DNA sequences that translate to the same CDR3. The CDR3, as DNA: TGCAGTGCTAGGGCAGTCTACGAGCAGTACTTC. It specifies CSARAVYEQYF. The chain combines TRBV20-1 with TRBJ2-7; no reliable D call. Germline V CDR1 and CDR2: DFQATT, SNEGSKA (reference sequence). V was clipped by 3 bases and J by 3 bases, with 6 bases between them. The CDR3 extends over 11 amino acids.

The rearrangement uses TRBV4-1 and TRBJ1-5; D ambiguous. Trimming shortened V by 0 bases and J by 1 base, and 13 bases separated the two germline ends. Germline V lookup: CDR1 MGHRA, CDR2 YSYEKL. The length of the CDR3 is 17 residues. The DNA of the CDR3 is TGCGCCAGCAGCCAAGAAACTTTAGGAGTGAGCAATCAGCCCCAGCATTTT. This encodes CASSQETLGVSNQPQHF.

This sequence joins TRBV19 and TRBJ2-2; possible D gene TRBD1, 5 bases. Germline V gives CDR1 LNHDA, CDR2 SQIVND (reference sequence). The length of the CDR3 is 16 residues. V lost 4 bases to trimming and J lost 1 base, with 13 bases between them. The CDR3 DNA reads TGTGCCAGTAGTACCGGAAGGGGTCTGAACACCGGGGAGCTGTTTTTT. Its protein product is CASSTGRGLNTGELFF.

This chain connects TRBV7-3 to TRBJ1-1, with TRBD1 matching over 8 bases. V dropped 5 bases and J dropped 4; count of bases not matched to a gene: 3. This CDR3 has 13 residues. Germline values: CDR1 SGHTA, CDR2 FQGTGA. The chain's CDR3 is CASSRGQGTEAFF. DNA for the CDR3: TGTGCCAGCAGCCGCGGACAGGGCACTGAAGCTTTCTTT.

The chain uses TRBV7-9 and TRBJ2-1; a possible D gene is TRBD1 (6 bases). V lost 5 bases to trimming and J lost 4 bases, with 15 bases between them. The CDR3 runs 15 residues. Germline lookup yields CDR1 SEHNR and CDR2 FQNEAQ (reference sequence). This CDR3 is CASSPTGLGYNEQFF. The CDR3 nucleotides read TGTGCCAGCAGCCCTACAGGGCTGGGGTACAATGAGCAGTTCTTC.

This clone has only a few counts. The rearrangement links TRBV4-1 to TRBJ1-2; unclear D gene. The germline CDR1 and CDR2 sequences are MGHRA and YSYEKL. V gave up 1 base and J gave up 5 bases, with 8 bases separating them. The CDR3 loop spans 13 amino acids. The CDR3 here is CASSQAPQYGYTF. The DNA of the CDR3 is TGCGCCAGCAGCCAAGCACCGCAGTATGGCTACACCTTC.

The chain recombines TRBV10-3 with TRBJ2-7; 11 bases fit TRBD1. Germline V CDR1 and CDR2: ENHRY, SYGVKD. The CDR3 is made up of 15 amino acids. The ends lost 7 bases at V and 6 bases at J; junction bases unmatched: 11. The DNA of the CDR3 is TGTGCCATCACTCCGACCGGGACAGGGGGAGGCGAGCAGTACTTC. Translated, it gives CAITPTGTGGGEQYF.

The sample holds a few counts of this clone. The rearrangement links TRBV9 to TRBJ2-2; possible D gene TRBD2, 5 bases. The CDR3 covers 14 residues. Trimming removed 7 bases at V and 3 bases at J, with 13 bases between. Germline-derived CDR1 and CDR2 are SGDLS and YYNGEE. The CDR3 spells CASEGGSYTGELFF. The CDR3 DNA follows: TGTGCCAGCGAGGGCGGGTCGTACACCGGGGAGCTGTTTTTT.

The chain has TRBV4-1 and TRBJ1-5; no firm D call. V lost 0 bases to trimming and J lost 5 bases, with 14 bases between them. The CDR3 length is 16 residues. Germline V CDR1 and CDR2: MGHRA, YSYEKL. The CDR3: CASSQEGRQQHQPQHF. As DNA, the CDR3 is TGCGCCAGCAGCCAAGAAGGGCGGCAGCAACATCAGCCCCAGCATTTT.

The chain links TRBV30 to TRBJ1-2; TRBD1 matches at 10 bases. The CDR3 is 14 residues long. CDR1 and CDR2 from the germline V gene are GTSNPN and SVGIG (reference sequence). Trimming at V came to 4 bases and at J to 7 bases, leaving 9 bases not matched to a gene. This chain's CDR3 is CAWTPGQGPFGYTF. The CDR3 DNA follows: TGTGCCTGGACGCCGGGACAGGGGCCCTTTGGCTACACCTTC. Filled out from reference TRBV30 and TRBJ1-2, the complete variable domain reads SQTIHQWPATLVQPVGSPLSLECTVEGTSNPNLYWYRQAAGRGLQLLFYSVGIGQISSEVPQNLSASRPQDRQFILSSKKLLLSDSGFYLCAWTPGQGPFGYTFGSGTRLTVV.

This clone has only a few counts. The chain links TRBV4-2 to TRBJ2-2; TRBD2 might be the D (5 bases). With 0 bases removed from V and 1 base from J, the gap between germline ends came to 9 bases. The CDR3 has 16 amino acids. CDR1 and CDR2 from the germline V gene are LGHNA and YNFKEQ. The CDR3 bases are TGTGCCAGCAGCCAAGAGGCCGCGGGGAACACCGGGGAGCTGTTTTTT. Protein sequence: CASSQEAAGNTGELFF.

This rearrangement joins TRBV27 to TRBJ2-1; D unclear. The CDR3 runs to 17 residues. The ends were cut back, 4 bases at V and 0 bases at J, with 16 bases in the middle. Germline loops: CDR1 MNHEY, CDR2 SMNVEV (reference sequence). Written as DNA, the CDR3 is TGTGCCAGCAGTTCCTTCAAGCAGTCGAGCTCCTACAATGAGCAGTTCTTC. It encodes CASSSFKQSSSYNEQFF.

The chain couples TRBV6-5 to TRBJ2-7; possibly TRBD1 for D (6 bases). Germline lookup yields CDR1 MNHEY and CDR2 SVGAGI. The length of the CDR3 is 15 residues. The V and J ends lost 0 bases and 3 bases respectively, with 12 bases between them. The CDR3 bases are TGTGCCAGCAGTTACTCGAGTACAGGGCTCTACGAGCAGTACTTC. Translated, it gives CASSYSSTGLYEQYF.

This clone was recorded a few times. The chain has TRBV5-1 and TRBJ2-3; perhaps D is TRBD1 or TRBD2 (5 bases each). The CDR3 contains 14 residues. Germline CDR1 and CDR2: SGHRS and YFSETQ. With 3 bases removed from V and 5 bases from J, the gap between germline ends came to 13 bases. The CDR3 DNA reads TGCGCCAGCAGCTCTGGACCTGGGGGAGATACGCAGTATTTT. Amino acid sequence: CASSSGPGGDTQYF. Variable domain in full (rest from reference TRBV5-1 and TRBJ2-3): KAGVTQTPRYLIKTRGQQVTLSCSPISGHRSVSWYQQTPGQGLQFLFEYFSETQRNKGNFPGRFSGRQFSNSRSEMNVSTLELGDSALYLCASSSGPGGDTQYFGPGTRLTVL.

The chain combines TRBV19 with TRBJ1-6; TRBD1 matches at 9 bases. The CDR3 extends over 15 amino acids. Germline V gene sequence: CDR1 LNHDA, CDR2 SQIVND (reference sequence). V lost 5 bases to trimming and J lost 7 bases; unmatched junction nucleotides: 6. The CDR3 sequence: CASSPEGQGNSPLHF. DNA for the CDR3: TGTGCCAGTAGTCCCGAGGGACAGGGAAATTCACCCCTCCACTTT. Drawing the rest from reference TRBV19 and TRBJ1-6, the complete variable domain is DGGITQSPKYLFRKEGQNVTLSCEQNLNHDAMYWYRQDPGQGLRLIYYSQIVNDFQKGDIAEGYSVSREKKESFPLTVTSAQKNPTAFYLCASSPEGQGNSPLHFGNGTRLTVT.

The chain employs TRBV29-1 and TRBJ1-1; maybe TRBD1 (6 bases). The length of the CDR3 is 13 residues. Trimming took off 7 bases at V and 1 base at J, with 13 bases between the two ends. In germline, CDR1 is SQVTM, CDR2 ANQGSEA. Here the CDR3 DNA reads TGCAGCGCGGACCCACAGGGGAACACTGAAGCTTTCTTT. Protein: CSADPQGNTEAFF.

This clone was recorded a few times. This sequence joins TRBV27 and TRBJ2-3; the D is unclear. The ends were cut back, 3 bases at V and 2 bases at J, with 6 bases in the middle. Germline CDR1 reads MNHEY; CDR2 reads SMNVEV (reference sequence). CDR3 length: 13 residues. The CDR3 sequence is CASSLTHTDTQYF. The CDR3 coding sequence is TGTGCCAGCAGTTTGACACACACAGATACGCAGTATTTT.

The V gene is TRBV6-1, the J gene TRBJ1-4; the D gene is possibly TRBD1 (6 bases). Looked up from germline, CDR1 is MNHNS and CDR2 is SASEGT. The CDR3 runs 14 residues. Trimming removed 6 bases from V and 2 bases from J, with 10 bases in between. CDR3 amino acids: CASSTGPTNEKLFF. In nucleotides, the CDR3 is TGTGCCAGCAGCACAGGGCCGACTAATGAAAAACTGTTTTTT.

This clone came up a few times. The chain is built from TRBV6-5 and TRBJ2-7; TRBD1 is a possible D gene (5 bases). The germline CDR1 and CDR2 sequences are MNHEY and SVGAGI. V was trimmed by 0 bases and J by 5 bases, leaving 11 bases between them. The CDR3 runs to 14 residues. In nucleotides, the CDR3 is TGTGCCAGCAGTTACTCGATCGGCAGGGACGAGCAGTACTTC. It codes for CASSYSIGRDEQYF.

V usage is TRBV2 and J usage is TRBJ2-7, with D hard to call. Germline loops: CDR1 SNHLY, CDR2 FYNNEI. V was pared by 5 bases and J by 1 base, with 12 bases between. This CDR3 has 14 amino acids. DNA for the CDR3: TGTGCCAGCAGTTACAGCAGTCGTTCCTACGAGCAGTACTTC. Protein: CASSYSSRSYEQYF.